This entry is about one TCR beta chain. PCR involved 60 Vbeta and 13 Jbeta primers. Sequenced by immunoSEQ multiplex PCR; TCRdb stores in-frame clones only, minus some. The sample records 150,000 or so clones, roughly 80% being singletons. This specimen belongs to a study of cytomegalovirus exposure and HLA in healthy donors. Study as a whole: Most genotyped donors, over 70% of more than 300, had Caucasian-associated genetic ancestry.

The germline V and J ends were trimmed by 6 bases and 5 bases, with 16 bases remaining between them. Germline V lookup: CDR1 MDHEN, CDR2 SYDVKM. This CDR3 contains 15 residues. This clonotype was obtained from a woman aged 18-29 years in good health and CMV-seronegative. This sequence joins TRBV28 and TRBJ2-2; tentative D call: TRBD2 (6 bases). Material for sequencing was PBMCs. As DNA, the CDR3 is TGTGCCAGCAGGGTAGCGGAGCCCTCGACCGGGGAGCTGTTTTTT. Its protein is CASRVAEPSTGELFF.